This T cell receptor beta chain was recovered during a study of blood T cell repertoires in COVID-19 (dated by TCRdb to the early 2020s). Study-wide context: Samples from collaborators originated in the United States, Italy and Spain and spanned both the acute and convalescent phases of COVID-19. The prospective study material was composed of cDNA or gDNA derived from T cells, B-cell-depleted T cells, or PBMCs. The dataset comprised deeply sampled blood TCRbeta repertoires from subjects exposed to, actively infected with, or recovered from COVID-19. A freely available public database, intended as a resource for researchers studying the immune response to SARS-CoV-2, is where the repertoires were released. The samples were drawn from the first 160 participants of the ongoing ImmuneRACE study and from 1,254 subjects provided by 6 global collaborators. Sample metadata almost always included a de-identified subject ID, COVID-19 status, age in years and sex. Where available, HLA class I and class II types were taken from metadata supplied by the sample provider and were not determined by assay-based typing. Beyond this particular receptor, the publication reports: The amount of clinical and demographic metadata varied by source and participant and was provided uncurated.

The immunoSEQ Assay, a bias-controlled multiplex PCR, was used to amplify TCRbeta CDR3 regions from genomic DNA. The authors' pipeline ran thus. Within the assay, amplification of reference gene primers was used to estimate how many nucleated cells each sample contained. To quantify the absolute abundance of each unique TCRbeta CDR3 rearrangement, sequence reads were collapsed and filtered. For each sample, productive Simpson clonality was calculated as the square root of Simpson's diversity index across productive rearrangements. This immuneACCESS table, as held by TCRdb, lists in-frame sequences with V and J called but not all clones. Of the missing ones, under half trace to an unresolved V gene in checked studies; the others have no known cause. That table furnishes V, J and clone size, whereas the DNA furnished D and trimming. The table for this sample lists about 250,000 clones; 86% of them were counted only once. 15% of the sample is held by the ten biggest clonotypes.

Participants in the prospective study were aged roughly 18 to 100 years, lived in 20 to 25 United States geographic areas, and enrolled through a virtual design. In the prospective study, cohorts were assigned on the basis of participant-reported clinical history obtained from a screening survey and a study questionnaire. ImmuneRACE Cohort 3 recovered participants were defined by two consecutive negative NP/OP PCR tests, healthcare professional clearance, or symptom resolution. In the prospective study, whole blood, serum and a nasopharyngeal or oropharyngeal swab were collected from each participant by mobile phlebotomists. Over a roughly 2-month period, participants in the prospective study had the option of providing additional blood draws and questionnaires. Prospective study blood samples were shipped either frozen or at room temperature before DNA extraction. A word on this clone: Its antigen is not yet known. No quality values exist for individual bases; no much larger clone is one base distant.

This clonotype originated in a man younger than 35 who had recovered from COVID-19. Sequenced material: PBMCs or T cells enriched from blood (not recorded which).

The DNA reads TGTGCCAGCAGTTACGGGGACAGGGATAATTCACCCCTCCACTTT. This codes for CASSYGDRDNSPLHF. The rearranged segments are TRBV6-5 and TRBJ1-6; a stretch of 9 junction bases matches TRBD1. CDR1 and CDR2, per the germline V gene, are MNHEY and SVGAGI. Counted from cysteine to phenylalanine, this CDR3 has 15 amino acids. Only the CDR3 portion is preserved as DNA: 45 bases, with reading frame beginning at the first base. For this chain, trimming is 2 bases at the V end and 5 bases at the J end, and the number of junction bases without a gene match is 1.